Listed here are 9 T cell receptor beta chains from one sample, sequenced in a study of cytotoxic CD8 clonotypes in ibrutinib-treated CLL. TCRdb's copy holds only in-frame clones and misses some; the assay was immunoSEQ multiplex PCR. The sample has approximately 200,000 clones, over 55% seen once. The sample in question was PBMCs, obtained after 24 months of ibrutinib treatment. The origin of the receptors is a human donor with chronic lymphocytic leukemia.

V usage is TRBV5-4 and J usage is TRBJ2-7; 7 nucleotides line up with TRBD2. V lost 0 bases, J lost 0 bases, and 3 bases stayed unmatched. CDR3 length: 15 amino acids. Germline CDR1 reads SGHNT; CDR2 reads YYREEE (reference sequence). DNA for the CDR3: TGTGCCAGCAGCTTGGCCAGCGGGAACTCCTACGAGCAGTACTTC. As protein: CASSLASGNSYEQYF.

J is TRBJ2-2 and V is TRBV6-1; no reliable D call. Trimming shortened V by 4 bases and J by 2 bases, and 8 bases separated the two germline ends. CDR1 and CDR2 (germline): MNHNS, SASEGT. The CDR3 is 14 residues long. In DNA, the CDR3 is TGTGCCAGCAGTGGAATCCAAAACACCGGGGAGCTGTTTTTT. This translates into CASSGIQNTGELFF.

The chain has TRBV19 and TRBJ1-2, with D possibly TRBD1 on 5 matching bases. Trimming removed 1 base at V and 4 bases at J, with 10 bases between. The V gene's germline CDR1 is LNHDA and CDR2 SQIVND (reference sequence). The CDR3 length is 14 residues. CDR3: CASSIVDSPYGYTF. As DNA, the CDR3 is TGTGCCAGTAGTATAGTAGACAGCCCCTATGGCTACACCTTC.

This clone was recorded a few times. J is TRBJ2-7 and V is TRBV5-4; 9 bases agree with TRBD2. The J segment lost 6 bases and the V segment lost 0 bases, leaving 4 bases of the junction unmatched. The germline CDR1 and CDR2 sequences are SGHNT and YYREEE (reference sequence). The CDR3 extends over 14 amino acids. The CDR3 nucleotides are TGTGCCAGCAGCTTGGTTGCGGGAGGGCCCGAGCAGTACTTC. Its translation: CASSLVAGGPEQYF.

The J gene is TRBJ2-5, the V gene TRBV18; no clear D gene. The germline V gene has CDR1 KGHSH and CDR2 LQKENI. Between the trimmed V and J ends, which lost 0 bases and 1 base, there was a span of 0 bases. The CDR3 spans 12 residues. The CDR3 loop is CASSPPQETQYF. The CDR3 DNA reads TGTGCCAGCTCACCACCCCAAGAGACCCAGTACTTC.

The rearrangement joins TRBV11-2 to TRBJ2-3; 13 bases fit TRBD2. Germline CDR1 is SGHAT and CDR2 is FQNNGV. The length of the CDR3 is 14 residues. J gave up 5 bases and V 8 bases, and 4 bases lay outside the gene matches. The CDR3 DNA reads TGTGCCAGCCGCCGACTAGCGGGAGGAGATACGCAGTATTTT. Protein sequence: CASRRLAGGDTQYF.

The gene calls are TRBV6-6 and TRBJ2-3; D is possibly TRBD2 (5 bases). V dropped 5 bases and J dropped 0 bases, with 12 bases sitting between them. The CDR3 totals 15 residues. Germline V CDR1 and CDR2: MNHNY, SVGAGI (reference sequence). CDR3 protein: CASSLSGYSTDTQYF. CDR3 DNA: TGTGCCAGCAGTCTCAGCGGTTATAGCACAGATACGCAGTATTTT.

This clone appeared a few times. This CDR3 is CASSYFRRSYNEQFF. The CDR3 nucleotides read TGTGCCAGCAGTTACTTTAGAAGGTCCTACAATGAGCAGTTCTTC. This rearrangement joins TRBV6-6 to TRBJ2-1; D is undetermined. The ends were cut back, 1 base at V and 1 base at J, with 8 bases in the middle. This CDR3 has 15 amino acids. Germline CDR1 MNHNY, CDR2 SVGAGI (reference sequence).

This clone occurred once. The CDR3 DNA follows: TGTGCCAGCAGCTTAGGGGGTCAGGAGGCTAACTATGGCTACACCTTC. Residues: CASSLGGQEANYGYTF. The chain couples TRBV7-9 to TRBJ1-2, with unresolved D. The V gene's germline CDR1 is SEHNR and CDR2 FQNEAQ (reference sequence). V lost 1 base and J lost 0, with 12 bases in between. CDR3 size: 16 residues.